Each of the 2 T cell receptor beta chains below was sequenced from the same sample in a study of blood T cell repertoires in COVID-19. Method: immunoSEQ multiplex PCR; TCRdb's copy keeps in-frame clones and lacks some. There are hundreds of thousands of clones in the sample; roughly nine tenths occur only once, and 7.8% lies in the top ten. The sequenced sample consisted of peripheral blood. The origin of the receptors is a woman aged 50 to 65 with COVID-19, enrolled during active disease.

The rearrangement links TRBV12-3 or TRBV12-4 to TRBJ1-4; D not certain. The CDR3 sequence is 11 residues long. V was trimmed by 5 bases and J by 10 bases, leaving 8 bases between them. CDR3: CASSLRGKLFF. CDR3 DNA sequence: TGTGCCAGCAGTCTCCGAGGAAAACTGTTTTTT.

The chain has TRBV5-1 and TRBJ2-7; 13 positions agree with TRBD2. CDR1 and CDR2 (germline): SGHRS, YFSETQ. The CDR3 consists of 16 residues. Losses at the gene ends were 3 bases for V and 5 bases for J; bases not matched to a gene: 8. The CDR3 sequence is CASSSVTSGGLNEQYF. The CDR3 DNA follows: TGCGCCAGCAGCTCGGTGACTAGCGGGGGGCTAAACGAGCAGTACTTC.